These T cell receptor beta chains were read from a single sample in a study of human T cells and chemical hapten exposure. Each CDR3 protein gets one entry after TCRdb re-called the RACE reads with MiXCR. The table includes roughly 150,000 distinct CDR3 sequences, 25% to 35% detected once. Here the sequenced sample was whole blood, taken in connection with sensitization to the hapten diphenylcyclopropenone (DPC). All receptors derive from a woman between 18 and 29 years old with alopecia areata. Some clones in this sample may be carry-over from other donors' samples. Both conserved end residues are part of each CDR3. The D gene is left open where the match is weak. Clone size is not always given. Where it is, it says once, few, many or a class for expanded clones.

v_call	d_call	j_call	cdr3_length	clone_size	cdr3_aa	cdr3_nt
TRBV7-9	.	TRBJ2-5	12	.	CASSPGIWTQYF	TGTGCCAGCAGCCCGGGGATATGGACCCAGTACTTC
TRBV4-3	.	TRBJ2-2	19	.	CASSQELGFTRRSSGELFF	TGCGCCAGCAGCCAAGAACTTGGATTCACGCGAAGATCCTCCGGGGAGCTGTTTTTT
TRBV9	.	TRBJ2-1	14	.	CASSVEPHENEQFF	TGTGCCAGCAGCGTAGAGCCCCACGAGAATGAGCAGTTCTTC
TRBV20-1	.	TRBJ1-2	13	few	CSVQPGLPYGYTF	TGCAGTGTTCAGCCGGGATTACCCTATGGCTACACCTTC
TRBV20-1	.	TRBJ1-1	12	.	CSARADVTEAFF	TGCAGTGCTAGAGCAGACGTGACTGAAGCTTTCTTT
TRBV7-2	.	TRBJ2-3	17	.	CASSLQGPNGLTDTQYF	TGTGCCAGCAGCTTACAAGGACCCAATGGCCTCACAGATACGCAGTATTTT
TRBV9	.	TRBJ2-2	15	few	CASSNALVRTGELFF	TGTGCCAGCAGCAACGCGTTGGTTCGCACCGGGGAGCTGTTTTTT
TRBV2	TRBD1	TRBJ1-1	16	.	CASSDPTTGLNTEAFF	TGTGCCAGCAGTGACCCCACGACAGGGTTGAACACTGAAGCTTTCTTT
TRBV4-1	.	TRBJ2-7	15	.	CASSQGYRMGYEQYF	TGCGCCAGCAGCCAAGGCTACAGAATGGGTTACGAGCAGTACTTC
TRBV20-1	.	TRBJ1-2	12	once	CSAKPGSYGYTF	TGCAGTGCGAAACCAGGTAGCTATGGCTACACCTTC
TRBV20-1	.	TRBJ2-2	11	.	CSATPLGELFF	TGCAGTGCTACCCCACTTGGGGAGCTGTTTTTT
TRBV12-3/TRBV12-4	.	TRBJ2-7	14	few	CASSLGVTSYEQYF	TGTGCCAGCAGTTTAGGAGTGACCTCCTACGAGCAGTACTTC
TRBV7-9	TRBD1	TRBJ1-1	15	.	CASSPTGGQDTEAFF	TGTGCCAGCAGCCCAACAGGGGGCCAAGACACTGAAGCTTTCTTT
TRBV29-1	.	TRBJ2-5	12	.	CSVGAAQETQYF	TGCAGCGTTGGAGCGGCCCAAGAGACCCAGTACTTC
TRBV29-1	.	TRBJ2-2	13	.	CSATRQNTGELFF	TGCAGCGCCACCCGACAGAACACCGGGGAGCTGTTTTTT
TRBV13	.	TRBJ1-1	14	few	CASSLGRGGTEAFF	TGTGCCAGCAGCTTAGGGAGGGGGGGCACTGAAGCTTTCTTT
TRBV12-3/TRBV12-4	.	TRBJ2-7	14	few	CASSLTGYSYEQYF	TGTGCCAGCAGTTTAACAGGGTACTCCTACGAGCAGTACTTC
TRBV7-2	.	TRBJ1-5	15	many	CASSLVTGQNQPQHF	TGTGCCAGCAGCTTAGTGACAGGCCAGAATCAGCCCCAGCATTTT
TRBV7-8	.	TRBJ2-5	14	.	CASNLSGGQETQYF	TGTGCCAGCAACCTATCCGGGGGCCAAGAGACCCAGTACTTC
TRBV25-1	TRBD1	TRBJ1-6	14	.	CASSERQGGSPLHF	TGTGCCAGCAGTGAGCGACAGGGAGGTTCACCCCTCCACTTT